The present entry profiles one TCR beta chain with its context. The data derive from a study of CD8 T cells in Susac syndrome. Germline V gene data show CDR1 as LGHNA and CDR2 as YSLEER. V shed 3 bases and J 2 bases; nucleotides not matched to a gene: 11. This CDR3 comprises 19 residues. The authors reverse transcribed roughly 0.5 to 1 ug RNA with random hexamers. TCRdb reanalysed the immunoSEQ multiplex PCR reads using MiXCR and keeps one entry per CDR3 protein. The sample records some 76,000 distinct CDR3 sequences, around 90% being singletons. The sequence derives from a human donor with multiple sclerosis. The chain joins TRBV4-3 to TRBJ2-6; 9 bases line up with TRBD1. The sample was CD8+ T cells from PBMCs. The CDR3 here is CASSQNRGREGTGANVLTF. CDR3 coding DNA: TGCGCCAGCAGCCAGAACAGGGGGCGCGAGGGGACTGGGGCCAACGTCCTGACTTTC.